This T cell receptor (beta chain) derives from a study of blood T cell repertoires in COVID-19. Background on the study: Researchers got acute and convalescent COVID-19 samples from the United States, Italy and Spain. Sources were T cells, B-cell-depleted T cells, or PBMCs; the material itself was cDNA or gDNA.

Trimming stripped 7 bases from V and 2 bases from J, with 5 bases between. There are 12 residues in the CDR3. Germline-derived CDR1 and CDR2 are SEHNR and FQNEAQ (reference sequence). Original handling: Estimation of nucleated cell counts was performed using reference gene primer amplification. The method was immunoSEQ multiplex PCR; TCRdb's version includes in-frame clones alone and lacks a portion of them. V, J and clone size are those of that table, while D and trimming were read from the DNA. The data show under 150,000 clones, around 90% seen once. The clonotype originates from a woman aged 45-65 years with acute or convalescent COVID-19. The V and J genes are TRBV7-9 and TRBJ2-2; D remains unclear. The specimen sequenced was peripheral blood. As DNA, the CDR3 is TGTGCCAGCACTATTAACACCGGGGAGCTGTTTTTT. Amino acids: CASTINTGELFF.